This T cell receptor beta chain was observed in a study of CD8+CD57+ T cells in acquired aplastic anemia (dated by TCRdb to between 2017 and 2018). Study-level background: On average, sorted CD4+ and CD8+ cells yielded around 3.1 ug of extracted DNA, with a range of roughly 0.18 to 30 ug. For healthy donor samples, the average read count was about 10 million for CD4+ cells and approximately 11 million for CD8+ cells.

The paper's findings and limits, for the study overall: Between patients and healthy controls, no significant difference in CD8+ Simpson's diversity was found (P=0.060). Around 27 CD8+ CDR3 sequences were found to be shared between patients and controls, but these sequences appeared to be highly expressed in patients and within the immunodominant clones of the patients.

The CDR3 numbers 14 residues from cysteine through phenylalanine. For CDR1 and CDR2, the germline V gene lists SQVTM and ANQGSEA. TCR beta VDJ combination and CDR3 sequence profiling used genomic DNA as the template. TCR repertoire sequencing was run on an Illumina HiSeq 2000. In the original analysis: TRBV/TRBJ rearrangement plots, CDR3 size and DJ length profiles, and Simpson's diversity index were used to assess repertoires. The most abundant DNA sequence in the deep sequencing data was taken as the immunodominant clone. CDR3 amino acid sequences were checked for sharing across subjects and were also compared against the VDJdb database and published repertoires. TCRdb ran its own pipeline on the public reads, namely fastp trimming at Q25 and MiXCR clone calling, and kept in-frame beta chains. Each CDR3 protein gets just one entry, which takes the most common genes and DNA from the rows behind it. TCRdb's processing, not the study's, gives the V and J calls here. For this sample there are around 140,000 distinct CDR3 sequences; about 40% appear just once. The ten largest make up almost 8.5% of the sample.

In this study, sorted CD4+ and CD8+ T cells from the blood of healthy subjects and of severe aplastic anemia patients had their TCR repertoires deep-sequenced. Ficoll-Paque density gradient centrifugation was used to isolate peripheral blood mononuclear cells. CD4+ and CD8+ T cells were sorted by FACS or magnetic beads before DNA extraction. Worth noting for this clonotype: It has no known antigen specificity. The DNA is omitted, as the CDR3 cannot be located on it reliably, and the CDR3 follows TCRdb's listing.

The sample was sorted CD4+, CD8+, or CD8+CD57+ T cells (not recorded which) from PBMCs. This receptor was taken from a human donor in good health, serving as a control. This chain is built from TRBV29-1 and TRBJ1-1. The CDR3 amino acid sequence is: CSADWARGNTEASF.